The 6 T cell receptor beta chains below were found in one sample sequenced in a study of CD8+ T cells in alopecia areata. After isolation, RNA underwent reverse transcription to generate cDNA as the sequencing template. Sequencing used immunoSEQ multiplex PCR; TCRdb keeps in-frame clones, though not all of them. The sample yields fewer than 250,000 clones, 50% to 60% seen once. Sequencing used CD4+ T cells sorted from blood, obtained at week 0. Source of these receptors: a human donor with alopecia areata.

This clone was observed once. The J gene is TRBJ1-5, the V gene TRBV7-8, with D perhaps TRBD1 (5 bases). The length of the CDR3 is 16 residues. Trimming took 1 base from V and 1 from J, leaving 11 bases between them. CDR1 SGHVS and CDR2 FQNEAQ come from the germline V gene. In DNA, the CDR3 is TGTGCCAGCAGCTTAGAGGGTCAGGGAAGCAATCAGCCCCAGCATTTT. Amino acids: CASSLEGQGSNQPQHF.

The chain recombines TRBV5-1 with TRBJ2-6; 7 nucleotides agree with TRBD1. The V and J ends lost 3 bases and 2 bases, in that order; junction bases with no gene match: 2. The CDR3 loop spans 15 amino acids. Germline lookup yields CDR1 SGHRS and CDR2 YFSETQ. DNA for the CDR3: TGCGCCAGCAGCTCCGGACAGGCTGGGGCCAACGTCCTGACTTTC. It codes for CASSSGQAGANVLTF.

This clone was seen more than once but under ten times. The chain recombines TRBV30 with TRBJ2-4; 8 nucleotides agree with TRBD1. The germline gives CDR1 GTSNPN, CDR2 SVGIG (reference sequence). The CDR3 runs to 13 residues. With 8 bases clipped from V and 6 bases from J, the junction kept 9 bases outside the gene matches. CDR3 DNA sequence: TGTGCCCAGGGGGCCGGGAGCGGAAACATTCAGTACTTC. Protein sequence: CAQGAGSGNIQYF.

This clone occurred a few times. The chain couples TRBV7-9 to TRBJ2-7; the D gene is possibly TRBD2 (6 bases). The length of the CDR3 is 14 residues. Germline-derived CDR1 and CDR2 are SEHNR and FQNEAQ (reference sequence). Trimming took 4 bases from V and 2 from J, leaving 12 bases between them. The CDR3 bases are TGTGCCAGCAGCTCAGAGGGAGGTGCCTACGAGCAGTACTTC. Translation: CASSSEGGAYEQYF. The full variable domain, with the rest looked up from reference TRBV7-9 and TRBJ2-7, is DTGVSQNPRHKITKRGQNVTFRCDPISEHNRLYWYRQTLGQGPEFLTYFQNEAQLEKSRLLSDRFSAERPKGSFSTLEIQRTEQGDSAMYLCASSSEGGAYEQYFGPGTRLTVT.

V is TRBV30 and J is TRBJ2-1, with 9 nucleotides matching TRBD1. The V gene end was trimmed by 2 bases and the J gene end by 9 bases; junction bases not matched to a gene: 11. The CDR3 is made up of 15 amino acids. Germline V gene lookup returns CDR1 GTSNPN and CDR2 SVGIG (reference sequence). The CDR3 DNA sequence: TGTGCCTGGAGTCTCGAGGGACAGGGAGGATTTGAGCAGTTCTTC. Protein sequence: CAWSLEGQGGFEQFF.

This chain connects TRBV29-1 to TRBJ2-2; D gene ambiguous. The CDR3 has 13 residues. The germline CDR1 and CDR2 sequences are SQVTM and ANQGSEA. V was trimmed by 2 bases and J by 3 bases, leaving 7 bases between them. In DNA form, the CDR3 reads TGCAGCGTTGAAAAGCTACACACCGGGGAGCTGTTTTTT. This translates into CSVEKLHTGELFF.